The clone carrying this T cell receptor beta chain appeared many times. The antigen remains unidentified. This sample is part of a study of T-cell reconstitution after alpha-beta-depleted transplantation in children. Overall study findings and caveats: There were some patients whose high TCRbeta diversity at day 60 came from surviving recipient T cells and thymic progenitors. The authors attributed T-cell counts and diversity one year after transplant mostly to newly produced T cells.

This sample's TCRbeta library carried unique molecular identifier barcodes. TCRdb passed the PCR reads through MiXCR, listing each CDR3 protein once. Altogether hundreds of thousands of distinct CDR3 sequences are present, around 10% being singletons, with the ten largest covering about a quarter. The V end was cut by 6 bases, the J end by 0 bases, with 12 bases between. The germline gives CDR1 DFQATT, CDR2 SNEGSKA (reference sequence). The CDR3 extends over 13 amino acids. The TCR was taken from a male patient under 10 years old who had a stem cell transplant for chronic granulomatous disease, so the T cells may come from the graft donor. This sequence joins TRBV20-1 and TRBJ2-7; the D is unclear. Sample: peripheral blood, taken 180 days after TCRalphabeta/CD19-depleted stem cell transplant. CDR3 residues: CSAVNSSSYEQYF. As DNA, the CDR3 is TGCAGTGCAGTCAACAGCAGCTCCTACGAGCAGTACTTC.